A selection of T cell receptor beta chains follows, all from one sample in a study of blood T cell repertoires in COVID-19. The table came from immunoSEQ multiplex PCR; TCRdb's copy has only in-frame clones and leaves some out. The repertoire includes more than 70,000 clones, over 75% of them detected once, and around 4% sits in the top ten. Sequenced input: peripheral blood. The receptors shown here come from a man in his sixties with acute or convalescent COVID-19. Both conserved end residues are part of each CDR3.

v_gene,CDR3aa
TRBV30,CAWSSTASPYGYTF
TRBV23-1,CASSQVAGGKDTEAFF
TRBV18,CASSPPSSGETQYF
TRBV24-1,CATKKKPPGQATDTQYF
TRBV11-2,CASSLTGTLAQETQYF
TRBV5-1,CASSPLARRGEETQYF
TRBV12-3/TRBV12-4,CASTRQGTYGYTF
TRBV5-6,CASSYSGRYEQYF
TRBV5-5,CASSLGRGEYNEQFF
TRBV10-3,CAISDDRGGNQPQHF
TRBV5-1,CASSLSGTGGEKLFF
TRBV12-3/TRBV12-4,CASSPGEGTEAFF
TRBV9,CASSVHPNYGYTF
TRBV18,CASSPTGGQETQYF
TRBV3-1/TRBV3-2,CASSPPGTGGDTEAFF
TRBV5-4,CASSVEATNEKLFF
TRBV19,CASSGQNSYEQYF
TRBV9,CASSVGQGTDTQYF
TRBV18,CASSPTGPSGNTIYF
TRBV4-1,CASSQETSGRAVSYEQYF
TRBV7-2,CASRTTAEAFF
TRBV5-1,CASSPRGTGGKEQYF
TRBV10-2,CASSELTSGSADTQYF
TRBV5-1,CASSLRTDHTEAFF
TRBV5-1,CASSRGGNYGYTF
TRBV10-1,CASSPREDFQETQYF
TRBV30,CAWSEGQLNSPLHF
TRBV5-6,CASSLAYWSGYTF
TRBV2,CASRVLGGTEAFF
TRBV7-9,CASSLAPSSYEQYF
TRBV10-3,CAISGSGTESYEQYF
TRBV11-3,CASSLVGTGWDTQYF
TRBV7-8,CASSPGGQGWTEAFF
TRBV5-5,CASSLEGGWGNTEAFF
TRBV5-1,CASSRTSGRVETQYF
TRBV4-3,CASSRGFGGHYEQYF
TRBV4-1,CASSQQRGPANYGYTF
TRBV11-3,CASSLSGQGGYEQYF
TRBV5-4,CASSGSGGRNEQFF
TRBV3-1/TRBV3-2,CASSQLSGSEAFF
TRBV30,CAWSKRAGVGTGELFF
TRBV23-1,CASIPTRGLAVLKRIGELFF
TRBV11-1,CASSNMGVMNTEAFF
TRBV30,CAWTKGGSGNTIYF
TRBV11-2,CASSLVLSRTGGRLGEQFF
TRBV6-5,CASSSFRDRYEQYF